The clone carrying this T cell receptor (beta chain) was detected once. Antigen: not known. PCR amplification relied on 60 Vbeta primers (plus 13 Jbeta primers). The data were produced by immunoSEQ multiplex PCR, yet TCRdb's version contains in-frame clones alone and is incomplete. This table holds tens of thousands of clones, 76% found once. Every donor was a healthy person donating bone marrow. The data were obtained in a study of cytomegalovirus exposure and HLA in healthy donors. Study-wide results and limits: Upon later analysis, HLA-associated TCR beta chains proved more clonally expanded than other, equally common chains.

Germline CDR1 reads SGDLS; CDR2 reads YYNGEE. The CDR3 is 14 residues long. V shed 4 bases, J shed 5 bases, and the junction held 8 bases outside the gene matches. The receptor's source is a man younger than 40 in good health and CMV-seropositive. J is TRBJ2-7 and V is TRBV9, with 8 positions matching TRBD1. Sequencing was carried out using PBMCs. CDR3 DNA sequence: TGTGCCAGCAGCCCCCGGACAGGGAGGAACGAGCAGTACTTC. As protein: CASSPRTGRNEQYF.